Each of the 2 T cell receptor beta chains below was sequenced from the same sample in a study of T cell responses to AZD1222 COVID-19 vaccine. Clones were sequenced by immunoSEQ multiplex PCR, and TCRdb holds only the in-frame ones, with some missing. The table lists 100,000 or so clones, 88% of them singletons, with around 8.4% in the top ten. This specimen was peripheral blood, taken on day 0 of AZD1222 vaccination. The receptors come from an adult in good health.

The sample holds a few counts of this clone. This sequence joins TRBV24-1 and TRBJ2-3; D is ambiguous. V shed 2 bases and J shed 0 bases, with 8 bases lying between them. CDR1 is KGHDR, CDR2 SFDVKD, per germline. This CDR3 comprises 15 residues. CDR3 loop: CATSDSWGSTDTQYF. The CDR3 nucleotides are TGTGCCACCAGTGATTCTTGGGGTAGCACAGATACGCAGTATTTT.

This chain uses TRBV19 with TRBJ2-5; D is perhaps TRBD1 or TRBD2 (6 bases each). CDR3 size: 15 residues. Trimming stripped 6 bases from V and 4 bases from J, with 18 bases between. Germline V gives CDR1 LNHDA, CDR2 SQIVND (reference sequence). The CDR3 loop reads CASSREEGGPETQYF. The CDR3 DNA reads as TGTGCCAGTAGCAGGGAGGAAGGGGGGCCAGAGACCCAGTACTTC. The full variable domain, in which reference TRBV19 and TRBJ2-5 provide the parts outside the CDR3, is DGGITQSPKYLFRKEGQNVTLSCEQNLNHDAMYWYRQDPGQGLRLIYYSQIVNDFQKGDIAEGYSVSREKKESFPLTVTSAQKNPTAFYLCASSREEGGPETQYFGPGTRLLVL.